This is a list of T cell receptor beta chains from one sample in a study of T cell responses to AZD1222 COVID-19 vaccine. Here immunoSEQ multiplex PCR was the method, and the copy in TCRdb shows in-frame clones only, minus some. The sample lists some 200,000 clones; about 93% were seen once. Source: peripheral blood, taken on day 0 of MenACWY control vaccination. The receptors were gathered from an adult in good health. The CDR3 runs from the conserved cysteine through the conserved F or W. The order of the fields is D gene, V gene, J gene, clone size, CDR3 DNA, CDR3 protein. D genes are given only for firm matches. Clone size is stated in some rows and not others, as once, few, many or a class when expanded.

D gene: -
V gene: TRBV10-1
J gene: TRBJ1-3
clone size: -
CDR3 DNA: TGCGCCAGCAGTCACGGGGGAACTGGAAACACCATATATTTT
CDR3 protein: CASSHGGTGNTIYF

D gene: TRBD1
V gene: TRBV11-2
J gene: TRBJ1-1
clone size: -
CDR3 DNA: TGTGCCAGCAGCTCCCCGGACAGGGGGTTCACTGAAGCTTTCTTT
CDR3 protein: CASSSPDRGFTEAFF

D gene: TRBD1
V gene: TRBV6-2/TRBV6-3
J gene: TRBJ1-2
clone size: -
CDR3 DNA: TGTGCCAGCAGTTATAAGGGACAGAACTACACCTTC
CDR3 protein: CASSYKGQNYTF

D gene: TRBD2
V gene: TRBV7-2
J gene: TRBJ2-3
clone size: -
CDR3 DNA: TGTGCCAGCAGCTCTCAGCGGGGGGCCCCGTTGGATACGCAGTATTTT
CDR3 protein: CASSSQRGAPLDTQYF

D gene: -
V gene: TRBV14
J gene: TRBJ2-7
clone size: -
CDR3 DNA: TGTGCCAGCAGCCAAATGAGGGGCTCCTACGAGCAGTACTTC
CDR3 protein: CASSQMRGSYEQYF

D gene: -
V gene: TRBV28
J gene: TRBJ1-2
clone size: -
CDR3 DNA: TGTGCCAGCAGACGGACAGCTTATGGCTACACCTTC
CDR3 protein: CASRRTAYGYTF

D gene: -
V gene: TRBV11-2
J gene: TRBJ2-7
clone size: -
CDR3 DNA: TGTGCCAGCAGCTTAGGACAGGCTTCCTACGAGCAGTACTTC
CDR3 protein: CASSLGQASYEQYF

D gene: -
V gene: TRBV5-4
J gene: TRBJ1-2
clone size: -
CDR3 DNA: TGTGCCAGCAGCTTGGACGGAGCTAACTATGGCTACACCTTC
CDR3 protein: CASSLDGANYGYTF

D gene: -
V gene: TRBV5-8
J gene: TRBJ1-2
clone size: few
CDR3 DNA: TGTGCCAGCAGCTTGGGTGCGTTTCGGTCGGTAGGCTACACCTTC
CDR3 protein: CASSLGAFRSVGYTF

D gene: TRBD1
V gene: TRBV2
J gene: TRBJ1-6
clone size: -
CDR3 DNA: TGTGCCAGCAGTTCCGGGACAGGGGGACCTTATAATTCACCCCTCCACTTT
CDR3 protein: CASSSGTGGPYNSPLHF

D gene: TRBD1
V gene: TRBV2
J gene: TRBJ1-2
clone size: -
CDR3 DNA: TGTGCCAGCAGACGACAGGGCGGTGGCTACACCTTC
CDR3 protein: CASRRQGGGYTF

D gene: -
V gene: TRBV6-5
J gene: TRBJ1-1
clone size: -
CDR3 DNA: TGTGCCAGCAGCGCCACAGTGAACACTGAAGCTTTCTTT
CDR3 protein: CASSATVNTEAFF

D gene: TRBD1
V gene: TRBV19
J gene: TRBJ1-2
clone size: once
CDR3 DNA: TGTGCCAGTAGCCCGCCGGGACAGGTCTATCATGGCTACACCTTC
CDR3 protein: CASSPPGQVYHGYTF

D gene: TRBD1
V gene: TRBV19
J gene: TRBJ2-1
clone size: -
CDR3 DNA: TGTGCCAGTACCCGACAGGGGTGGCCCTACAATGAGCAGTTCTTC
CDR3 protein: CASTRQGWPYNEQFF

D gene: -
V gene: TRBV4-1
J gene: TRBJ1-6
clone size: -
CDR3 DNA: TGCGCCAGCAGCCAAGGTACAGGCTACTCCTATAATTCACCCCTCCACTTT
CDR3 protein: CASSQGTGYSYNSPLHF

D gene: -
V gene: TRBV3-1/TRBV3-2
J gene: TRBJ1-2
clone size: -
CDR3 DNA: TGTGCCAGCAGCCCACACCCGGGTTTTTATGGCTACACCTTC
CDR3 protein: CASSPHPGFYGYTF

D gene: -
V gene: TRBV19
J gene: TRBJ1-2
clone size: -
CDR3 DNA: TGTGCCAGTAGTGGCTGGGAATACTATGGCTACACCTTC
CDR3 protein: CASSGWEYYGYTF

D gene: TRBD1
V gene: TRBV6-5
J gene: TRBJ1-2
clone size: -
CDR3 DNA: TGTGCCAGCAGACCCGGGACAGGCTATGGCTACACCTTC
CDR3 protein: CASRPGTGYGYTF

D gene: -
V gene: TRBV2
J gene: TRBJ1-1
clone size: -
CDR3 DNA: TGTGCCAGCGGAAAAACAGGGTCGGGGCGAGGGACTGAAGCTTTCTTT
CDR3 protein: CASGKTGSGRGTEAFF

D gene: -
V gene: TRBV18
J gene: TRBJ1-3
clone size: -
CDR3 DNA: TGTGCCAGCTCACCTCCCGGGCGCTCTGGAAACACCATATATTTT
CDR3 protein: CASSPPGRSGNTIYF

D gene: -
V gene: TRBV18
J gene: TRBJ1-1
clone size: -
CDR3 DNA: TGTGCCAGCTCACCTCGGACTCGGACCAACACTGAAGCTTTCTTT
CDR3 protein: CASSPRTRTNTEAFF